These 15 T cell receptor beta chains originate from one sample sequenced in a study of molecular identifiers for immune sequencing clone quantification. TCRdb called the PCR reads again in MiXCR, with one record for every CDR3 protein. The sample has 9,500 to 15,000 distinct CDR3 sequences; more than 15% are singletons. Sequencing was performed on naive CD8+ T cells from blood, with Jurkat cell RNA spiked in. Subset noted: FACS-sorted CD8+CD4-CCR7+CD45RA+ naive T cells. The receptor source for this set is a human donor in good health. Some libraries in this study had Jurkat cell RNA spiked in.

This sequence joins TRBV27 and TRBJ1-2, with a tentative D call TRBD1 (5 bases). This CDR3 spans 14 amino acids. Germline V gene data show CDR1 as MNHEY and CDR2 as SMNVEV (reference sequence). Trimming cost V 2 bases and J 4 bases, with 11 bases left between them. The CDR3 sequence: CASSLGTGGYGYTF. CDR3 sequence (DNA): TGTGCCAGCAGTTTAGGCACAGGCGGCTATGGCTACACCTTC.

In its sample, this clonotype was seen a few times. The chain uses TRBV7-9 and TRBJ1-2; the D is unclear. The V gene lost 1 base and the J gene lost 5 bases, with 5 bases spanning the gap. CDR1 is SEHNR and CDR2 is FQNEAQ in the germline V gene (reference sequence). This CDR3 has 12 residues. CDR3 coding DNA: TGTGCCAGCAGCTTAGGAGGGTATGGCTACACCTTC. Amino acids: CASSLGGYGYTF.

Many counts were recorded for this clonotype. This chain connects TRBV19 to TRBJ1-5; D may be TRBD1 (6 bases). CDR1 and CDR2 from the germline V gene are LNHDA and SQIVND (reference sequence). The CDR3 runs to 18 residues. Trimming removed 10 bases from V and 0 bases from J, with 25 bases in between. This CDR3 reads CATNDPGTLAYSNQPQHF. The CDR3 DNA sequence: TGTGCCACCAATGATCCGGGGACACTCGCTTATAGCAATCAGCCCCAGCATTTT. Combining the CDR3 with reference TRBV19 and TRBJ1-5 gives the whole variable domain DGGITQSPKYLFRKEGQNVTLSCEQNLNHDAMYWYRQDPGQGLRLIYYSQIVNDFQKGDIAEGYSVSREKKESFPLTVTSAQKNPTAFYLCATNDPGTLAYSNQPQHFGDGTRLSIL.

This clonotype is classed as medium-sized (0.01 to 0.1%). The CDR3 DNA reads TGTGCCAGCAGCTCGACGGGACTAGCGTTCAATGAGCAGTTCTTC. Its translation: CASSSTGLAFNEQFF. The rearrangement links TRBV7-2 to TRBJ2-1; 10 nucleotides align to TRBD2. This CDR3 comprises 15 residues. Germline CDR1 SGHTA, CDR2 FQGNSA. The V gene end was trimmed by 4 bases and the J gene end by 6 bases; junction bases not matched to a gene: 6.

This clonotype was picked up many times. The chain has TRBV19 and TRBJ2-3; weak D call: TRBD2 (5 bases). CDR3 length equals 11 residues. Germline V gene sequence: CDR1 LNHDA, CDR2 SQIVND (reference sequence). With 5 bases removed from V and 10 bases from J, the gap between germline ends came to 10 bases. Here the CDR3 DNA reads TGTGCCAGTAGTGGGTTGAGGGCGCAGTATTTT. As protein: CASSGLRAQYF.

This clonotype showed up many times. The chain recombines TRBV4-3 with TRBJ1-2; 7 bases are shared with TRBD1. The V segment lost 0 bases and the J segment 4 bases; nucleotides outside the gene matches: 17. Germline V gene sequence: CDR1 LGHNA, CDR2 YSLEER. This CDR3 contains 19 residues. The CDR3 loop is CASSQDVGFGTEISYGYTF. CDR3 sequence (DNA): TGCGCCAGCAGCCAAGATGTTGGCTTTGGGACAGAAATAAGCTATGGCTACACCTTC.

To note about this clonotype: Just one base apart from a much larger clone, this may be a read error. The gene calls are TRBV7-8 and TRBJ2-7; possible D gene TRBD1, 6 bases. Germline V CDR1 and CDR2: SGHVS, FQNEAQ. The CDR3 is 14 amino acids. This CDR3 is CASSWTGTNYGQYF. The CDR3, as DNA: TGTGCCAGCAGCTGGACCGGGACAAACTACGGGCAGTACTTC. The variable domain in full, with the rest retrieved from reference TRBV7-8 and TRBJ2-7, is GAGVSQSPRYKVAKRGQDVALRCDPISGHVSLFWYQQALGQGPEFLTYFQNEAQLDKSGLPSDRFFAERPEGSVSTLKIQRTQQEDSAVYLCASSWTGTNYGQYFGPGTRLTVT.

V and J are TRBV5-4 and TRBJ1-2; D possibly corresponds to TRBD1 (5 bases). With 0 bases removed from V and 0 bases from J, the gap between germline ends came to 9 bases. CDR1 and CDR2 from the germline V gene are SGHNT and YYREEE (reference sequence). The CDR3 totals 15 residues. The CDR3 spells CASSLEGSANYGYTF. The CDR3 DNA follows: TGTGCCAGCAGCTTGGAGGGGTCAGCTAACTATGGCTACACCTTC.

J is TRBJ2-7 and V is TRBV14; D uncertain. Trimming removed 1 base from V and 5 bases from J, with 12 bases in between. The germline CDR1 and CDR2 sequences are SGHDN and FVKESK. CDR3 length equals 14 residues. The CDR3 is CASSQVDVGHEQYF. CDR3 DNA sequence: TGTGCCAGCAGCCAAGTGGATGTGGGCCACGAGCAGTACTTC.

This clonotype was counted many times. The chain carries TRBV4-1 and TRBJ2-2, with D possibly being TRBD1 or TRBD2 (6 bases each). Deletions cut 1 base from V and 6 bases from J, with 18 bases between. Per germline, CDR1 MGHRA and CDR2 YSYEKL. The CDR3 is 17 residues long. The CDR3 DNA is TGCGCCAGCAGCCAAGTTGGGGGGCGAGGGTGGGCCGGGGAGCTGTTTTTT. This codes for CASSQVGGRGWAGELFF.

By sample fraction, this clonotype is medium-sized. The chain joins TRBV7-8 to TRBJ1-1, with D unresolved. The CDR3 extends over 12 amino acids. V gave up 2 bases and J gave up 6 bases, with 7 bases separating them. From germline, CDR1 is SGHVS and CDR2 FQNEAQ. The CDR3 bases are TGTGCCAGCAGCTTAAAGTATGCTGAAGCTTTCTTT. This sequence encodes CASSLKYAEAFF.

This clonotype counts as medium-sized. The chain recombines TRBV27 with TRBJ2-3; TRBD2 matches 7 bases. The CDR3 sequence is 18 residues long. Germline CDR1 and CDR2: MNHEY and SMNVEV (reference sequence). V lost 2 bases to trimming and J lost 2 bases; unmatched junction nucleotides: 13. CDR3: CASSLQLSIAGVTDTQYF. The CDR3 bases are TGTGCCAGCAGTTTACAGCTCTCCATAGCGGGCGTCACAGATACGCAGTATTTT.

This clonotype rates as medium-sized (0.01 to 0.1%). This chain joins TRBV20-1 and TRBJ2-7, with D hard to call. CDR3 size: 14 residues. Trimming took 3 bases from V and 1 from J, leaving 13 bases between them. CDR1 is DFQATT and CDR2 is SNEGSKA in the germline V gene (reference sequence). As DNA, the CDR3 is TGCAGTGCTAGGGCCATTAGGGATTCCTACGAGCAGTACTTC. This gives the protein CSARAIRDSYEQYF.

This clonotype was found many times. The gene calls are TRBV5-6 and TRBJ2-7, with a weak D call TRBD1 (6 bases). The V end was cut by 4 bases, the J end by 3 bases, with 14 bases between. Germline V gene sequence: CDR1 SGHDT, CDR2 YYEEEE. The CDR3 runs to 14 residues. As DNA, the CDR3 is TGTGCCAGCAGCCCTGGACAGACCCTCTACGAGCAGTACTTC. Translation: CASSPGQTLYEQYF.

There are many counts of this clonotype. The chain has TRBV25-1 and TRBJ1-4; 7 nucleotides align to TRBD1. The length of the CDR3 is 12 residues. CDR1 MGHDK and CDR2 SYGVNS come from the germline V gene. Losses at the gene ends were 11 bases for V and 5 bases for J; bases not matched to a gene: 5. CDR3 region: CAARDRNEKLFF. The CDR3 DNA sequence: TGTGCCGCCAGGGACAGAAATGAAAAACTGTTTTTT.